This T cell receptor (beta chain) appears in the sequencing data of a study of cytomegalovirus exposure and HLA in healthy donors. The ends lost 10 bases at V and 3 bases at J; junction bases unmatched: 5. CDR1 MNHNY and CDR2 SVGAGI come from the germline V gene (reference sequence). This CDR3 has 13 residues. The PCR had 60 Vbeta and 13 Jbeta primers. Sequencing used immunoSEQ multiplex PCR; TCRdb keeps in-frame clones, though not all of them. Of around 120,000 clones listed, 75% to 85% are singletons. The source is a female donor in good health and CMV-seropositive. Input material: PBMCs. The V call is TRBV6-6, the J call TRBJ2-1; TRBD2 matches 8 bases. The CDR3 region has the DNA TGTGCCACAGCAGCGGGGGTCTACAATGAGCAGTTCTTC. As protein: CATAAGVYNEQFF.